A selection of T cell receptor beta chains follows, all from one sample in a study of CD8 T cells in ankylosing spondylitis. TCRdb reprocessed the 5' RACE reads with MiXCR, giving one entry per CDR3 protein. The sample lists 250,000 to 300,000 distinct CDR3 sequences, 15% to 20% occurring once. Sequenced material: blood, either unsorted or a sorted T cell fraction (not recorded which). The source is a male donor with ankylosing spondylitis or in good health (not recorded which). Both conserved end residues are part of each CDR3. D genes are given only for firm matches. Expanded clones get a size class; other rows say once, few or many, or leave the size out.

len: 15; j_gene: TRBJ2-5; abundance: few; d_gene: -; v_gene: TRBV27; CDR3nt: TGTGCCAGCAGTTTAAAGAGGACTCATCAAGAGACCCAGTACTTC; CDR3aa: CASSLKRTHQETQYF
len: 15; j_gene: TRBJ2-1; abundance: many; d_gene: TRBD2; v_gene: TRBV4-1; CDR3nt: TGCGCCAGCAGCCAAGTGGCGGGAGGGCCCAATGAGCAGTTCTTC; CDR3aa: CASSQVAGGPNEQFF
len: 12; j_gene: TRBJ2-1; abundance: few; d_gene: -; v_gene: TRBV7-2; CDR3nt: TGTGCCAGCAGCCCATATGGGGGGGAGCAGTTCTTC; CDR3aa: CASSPYGGEQFF
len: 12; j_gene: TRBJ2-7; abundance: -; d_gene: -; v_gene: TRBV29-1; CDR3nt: TGCAGCGTTGCGGAACTCGCCTACGAGCAGTACTTC; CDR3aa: CSVAELAYEQYF
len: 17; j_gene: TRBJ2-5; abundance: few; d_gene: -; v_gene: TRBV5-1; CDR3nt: TGCGCCAGCAGCAGGCCCCGGGAGAACCCCTCCCGCGAGACCCAGTACTTC; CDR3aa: CASSRPRENPSRETQYF
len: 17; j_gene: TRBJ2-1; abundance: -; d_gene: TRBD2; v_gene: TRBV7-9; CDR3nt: TGTGCCAGCAGCCCCCCCATGACTAGCGGGAGGAGTAATGAGCAGTTCTTC; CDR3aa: CASSPPMTSGRSNEQFF
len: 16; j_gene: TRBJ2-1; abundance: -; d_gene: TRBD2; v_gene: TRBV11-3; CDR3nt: TGTGCCAGCAGCCCCAGGACTAGTAACCGGAGGGGTGAGCAGTTCTTC; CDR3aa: CASSPRTSNRRGEQFF
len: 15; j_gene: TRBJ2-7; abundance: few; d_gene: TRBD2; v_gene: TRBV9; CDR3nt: TGTGCCAGCAGCCTCAGCGGGAGGGCCTCCTACGAGCAGTACTTC; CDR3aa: CASSLSGRASYEQYF
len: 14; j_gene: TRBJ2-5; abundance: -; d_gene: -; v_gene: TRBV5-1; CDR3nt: TGCGCCAGCAGCCTTCAAGGGGGCCAAGAGACCCAGTACTTC; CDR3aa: CASSLQGGQETQYF
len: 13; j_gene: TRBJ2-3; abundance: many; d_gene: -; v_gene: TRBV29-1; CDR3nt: TGCAGCGTAAGGCGGACTATCACAGATACGCAGTATTTT; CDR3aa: CSVRRTITDTQYF
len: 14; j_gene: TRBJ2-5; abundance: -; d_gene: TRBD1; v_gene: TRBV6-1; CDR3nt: TGTGCCAGCAGTCTCCAGGGGGCGGTGGGGACCCAGTACTTC; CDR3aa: CASSLQGAVGTQYF
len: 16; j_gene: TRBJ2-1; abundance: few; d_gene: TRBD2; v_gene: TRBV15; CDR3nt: TGTGCCACCAGCATGAGACTAGCGGGCTCCTACAATGAGCAGTTCTTC; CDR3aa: CATSMRLAGSYNEQFF
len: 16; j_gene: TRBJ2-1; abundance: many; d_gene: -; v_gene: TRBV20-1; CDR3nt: TGCAGTGCTAGGGACGTTGCGCCGCGGGAATACAATGAGCAGTTCTTC; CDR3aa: CSARDVAPREYNEQFF
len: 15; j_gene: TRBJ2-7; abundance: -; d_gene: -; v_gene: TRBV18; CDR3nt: TGTGCCAGCTCAAATACAGGGCTGGGATCCTACGAGCAGTACTTC; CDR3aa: CASSNTGLGSYEQYF
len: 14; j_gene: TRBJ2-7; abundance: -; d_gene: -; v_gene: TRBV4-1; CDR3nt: TGCGCCAGCAGCCAAGATTACGGGGCCTACGAGCAGTACTTC; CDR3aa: CASSQDYGAYEQYF
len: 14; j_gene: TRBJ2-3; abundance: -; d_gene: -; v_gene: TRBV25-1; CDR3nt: TGTGCCAGCAGTGGTAGCGGAGATTCAGATACGCAGTATTTT; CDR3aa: CASSGSGDSDTQYF
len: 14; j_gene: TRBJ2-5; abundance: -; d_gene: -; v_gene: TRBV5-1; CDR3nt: TGCGCCAGCTCAACTGACATGGACCAAGAGACCCAGTACTTC; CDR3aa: CASSTDMDQETQYF
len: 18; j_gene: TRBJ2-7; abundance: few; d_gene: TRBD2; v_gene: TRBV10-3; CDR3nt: TGTGCCATCGCGGTTCCAGGGACTAGCGGGACCCTTTCCTACGAGCAGTACTTC; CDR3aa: CAIAVPGTSGTLSYEQYF
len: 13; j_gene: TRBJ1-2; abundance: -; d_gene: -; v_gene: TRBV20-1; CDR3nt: TGCAGTGCTAGAGATCAGGGAAGCTATGGCTACACCTTC; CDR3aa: CSARDQGSYGYTF
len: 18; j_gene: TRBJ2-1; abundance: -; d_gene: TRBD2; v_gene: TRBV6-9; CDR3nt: TGTGCCAGCAGTTGGACTAGCGGGAGGGTGAGGTCCTACAATGAGCAGTTCTTC; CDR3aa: CASSWTSGRVRSYNEQFF
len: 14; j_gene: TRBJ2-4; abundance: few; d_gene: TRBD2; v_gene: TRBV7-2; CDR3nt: TGTGCCAGCAGATCGGGACTAGCGGTTGACATTCAGTACTTC; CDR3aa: CASRSGLAVDIQYF
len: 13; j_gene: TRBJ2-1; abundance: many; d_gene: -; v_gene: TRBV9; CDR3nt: TGTGCCAGCAGCGTAGTGGGTAGGTGGGAGCAGTTCTTC; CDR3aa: CASSVVGRWEQFF